This T cell receptor beta chain stems from a study of tumor-infiltrating lymphocytes in primary liver carcinoma. TCR beta cDNA came from around 0.5 ug total RNA, primed with a constant-region primer. Modified slightly, ARM-PCR produced TCR beta libraries over three nested multiplex PCR rounds. TRBV1-TRBV30 forward and Cbeta reverse primers drove the first two roughly 9-cycle rounds. One entry per CDR3 protein, called by TCRdb with MiXCR from the multiplex PCR reads. The data hold some 320,000 distinct CDR3 sequences, with 65% observed a single time. Unsorted whole blood supplied the blood RNA, and germline DNA was isolated too. The CDR3 spans 17 residues. CDR1 and CDR2 from the germline V gene are SGHVS and FQNEAQ. The V end lost 1 base, the J end lost 5 bases, and 17 bases lay between the germline ends.

The sample was peripheral blood. The chain joins TRBV7-8 to TRBJ2-2; D possibly uses TRBD1 or TRBD2 (6 bases each). The clonotype originates from a man between 40 and 49 years old with primary liver carcinoma and hepatitis B virus infection. The CDR3 loop reads CASSLVWGAGKTGELFF. The CDR3 bases are TGTGCCAGCAGCTTAGTGTGGGGGGCGGGAAAAACCGGGGAGCTGTTTTTT.